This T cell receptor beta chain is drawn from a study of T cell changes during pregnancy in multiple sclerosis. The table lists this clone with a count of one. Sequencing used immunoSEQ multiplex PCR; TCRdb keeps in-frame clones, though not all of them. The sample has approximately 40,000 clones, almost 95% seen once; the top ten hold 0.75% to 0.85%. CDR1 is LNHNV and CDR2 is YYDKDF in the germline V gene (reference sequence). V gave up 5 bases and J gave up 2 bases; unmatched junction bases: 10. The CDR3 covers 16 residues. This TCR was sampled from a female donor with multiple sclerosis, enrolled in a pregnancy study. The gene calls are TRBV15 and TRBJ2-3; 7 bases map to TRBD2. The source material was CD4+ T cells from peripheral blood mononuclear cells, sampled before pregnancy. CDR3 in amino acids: CATSDPAGAYTDTQYF. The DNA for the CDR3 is TGTGCCACCAGCGACCCGGCGGGAGCGTACACAGATACGCAGTATTTT.